This T cell receptor beta chain appears in the sequencing data of a study of T cell changes during pregnancy in multiple sclerosis. Unmatched junction bases numbered 11, after V lost 6 bases and J lost 6 bases. The CDR3 contains 15 residues. Germline V gene sequence: CDR1 SGHNT, CDR2 YENEEA. TCRdb keeps only in-frame clones here, not all; method: immunoSEQ multiplex PCR. The data contain roughly 100,000 clones, roughly nine tenths of them singletons. The sequence was obtained from a female donor with multiple sclerosis, enrolled in a pregnancy study. The J gene is TRBJ1-2, the V gene TRBV11-3; 9 positions match TRBD1. The material sequenced was peripheral blood, taken before pregnancy. The CDR3 DNA sequence: TGTGCCAGCAGACCGGGACAGGGAAGATTGGATGGCTACACCTTC. Translating it yields CASRPGQGRLDGYTF.